This T cell receptor beta chain was profiled in a study of CD8+ T cells in alopecia areata. RNA extraction was followed by reverse transcription into cDNA, which acted as the sequencing template. Generated by immunoSEQ multiplex PCR, the TCRdb table keeps only in-frame clones and is missing some. The table lists some 190,000 clones, more than 55% of them singletons. The CDR3 extends over 12 amino acids. Per the germline V gene, CDR1 is SQVTM and CDR2 is ANQGSEA. Trimming cost V 6 bases and J 3 bases, with 12 bases left between them. Treatment reported: oral pan-JAK inhibitor, 5-10 mg twice daily. The sample consisted of CD4+ T cells sorted from blood, taken between weeks 47 and 50, from a patient treated with tofacitinib. This clonotype was sampled from a human donor with alopecia areata. V usage is TRBV29-1 and J usage is TRBJ2-7; the D gene is possibly TRBD1 (6 bases). The CDR3 loop reads CSVAIQGYEQYF. Written as DNA, the CDR3 is TGCAGCGTAGCCATACAGGGCTACGAGCAGTACTTC.